The clone carrying this TCR beta chain showed up many times. The CDR3 has 19 residues. V trimming: 5 bases; J trimming: 1 base; junction bases outside the gene matches: 17. Looked up from germline, CDR1 is SQVTM and CDR2 is ANQGSEA. This sample is drawn from a study of naive and memory T cell subsets. Amplification of ligated cDNA took four PCR rounds with SP2 and nested alpha and beta constant primers. One entry per CDR3 protein, called by TCRdb with MiXCR from the 5' RACE reads. The sample lists about 62,000 distinct CDR3 sequences; approximately 8.5% were seen once. TCR cDNA received a 3' ligated oligonucleotide that carried a UMI. RNA was extracted from more than 2 ml of whole blood of healthy adults.

This TCR came from a female donor in good health. This chain links TRBV29-1 with TRBJ1-1; 12 bases align to TRBD1. The CDR3 region has the DNA TGCAGCGTTAAACCCTTCGGTGGGACAGGGGGCCGGGCGAACACTGAAGCTTTCTTT. Amino acid sequence: CSVKPFGGTGGRANTEAFF.